The present T cell receptor beta chain was sequenced within a study of T-cell memory formation after mild COVID-19. Across the study: Clusters were largely donor specific. The study, taken as a whole, reports: Contracting CD8+ clones were enriched in EMRA, CD4+ mainly in CM and EM.

Constant-segment primers served in 5'RACE that generated TCR alpha and TCR beta cDNA libraries bearing sample barcodes and UMIs. A single record per CDR3 protein comes from TCRdb applying MiXCR to the 5' RACE reads. The data hold about 130,000 distinct CDR3 sequences, with about 6.5% observed a single time. Regarding this clonotype: Its antigen remains unidentified.

This CDR3 comprises 15 residues. The germline V gene has CDR1 SGHRS and CDR2 YFSETQ. V lost 6 bases, J lost 6 bases, and 19 bases lay in between. The J gene is TRBJ1-5, the V gene TRBV5-1; weak D call: TRBD1 (5 bases). The sequencing input was PBMCs or a T cell subset sorted from them (not recorded which). This clonotype originated in an adult woman who had mild COVID-19 (a few samples of this study predate the infection). Cell type and time point are not known. The CDR3 coding sequence is TGCGCCAGCACCCTATCCGGGGGGTCGGGTCAGCCCCAGCATTTT. This encodes CASTLSGGSGQPQHF.